This T cell receptor (beta chain) was captured in a study of blood T cell repertoires in COVID-19. The overall study: Sites in the United States, Italy and Spain provided acute and convalescent COVID-19 samples. T cells, B-cell-depleted T cells, or PBMCs supplied cDNA or gDNA.

Per the original methods: Nucleated cell counts were estimated from reference gene primer amplification. The table came from immunoSEQ multiplex PCR; TCRdb's copy has only in-frame clones and leaves some out. That table gives V, J and clone size, and the DNA gave D and trimming. The sample shows 150,000 to 170,000 clones, roughly 80% of them seen only once. The V gene lost 4 bases and the J gene lost 6 bases, with 10 bases spanning the gap. The CDR3 spans 12 residues. CDR1 SGHAT and CDR2 FQDESV come from the germline V gene (reference sequence). Sequenced input: peripheral blood. This TCR came from an older man with acute or convalescent COVID-19. The gene calls are TRBV11-1 and TRBJ2-7; D not certain. This CDR3 reads CASSYTWAEQYF. DNA for the CDR3: TGTGCCAGCAGCTATACCTGGGCCGAGCAGTACTTC.